Detailed here is one TCR beta chain. This clone was detected only a few times. Its binding antigen is unknown. No much larger clone is present one base from it, and per-base qualities are unavailable. This sample stems from a study of cytomegalovirus exposure and HLA in healthy donors (dated by TCRdb to the late 2010s). In the study overall: The 670 or so repertoires of the first cohort and the roughly 120 validation repertoires were produced on the same platform, according to a later analysis. The aim of the study was to test whether cataloging public T cell receptors could identify signatures of past pathogen exposure. Besides the first cohort of roughly 660 subjects, a separate validation cohort made up of over 100 different subjects was used. To predict cytomegalovirus infection status, the study combined high-throughput TCR immunosequencing, statistical association of individual TCRs with disease status, and machine learning. Results the study describes overall, beyond this receptor: Of the cluster scores, 94% were above 0 in a later analysis, which found that TCRs clustered in the first cohort also tended to co-occur in the 130 or so validation repertoires. A later analysis had no HLA typing for the validation cohort, so co-occurrence there was scored across all 120 repertoires. Most TCR sequences were seen in very few donors, while some public TCRs were found in many individuals. The authors suggested that the approach could potentially be extended to other disease states and immunological phenotypes. Three of the identified cytomegalovirus-associated TCR beta chains were confirmed in vitro to be specific for cytomegalovirus antigens. A total of about 150 TCR beta chains were listed by the study as associated with cytomegalovirus. Cytomegalovirus status was reported to be diagnosed by the classifier with high specificity and sensitivity in both the original and validation cohorts.

Donors formed part of the validation cohort, which comprised some 120 subjects and was distinct from the first cohort of 670 or so subjects. The germline V gene (reference sequence) gives CDR1 as MNHEY and CDR2 as SMNVEV. V and J are truncated by 0 bases and 2 bases respectively, leaving an intervening sequence of 8 bases. Spanning cysteine to phenylalanine, the CDR3 consists of 14 amino acids. The entry retains the CDR3 DNA only, 42 bases that are in frame from base 1. Receptor amplification or capture employed the immunoSEQ multiplex PCR assay. Under the source paper's analysis protocol: A statistical classification framework was developed to diagnose cytomegalovirus status using the catalog of TCR beta chain sequences. The table was pulled from immuneACCESS by TCRdb, which kept in-frame rearrangements only. Such tables lose some clones; where checked, under half of the loss comes from unresolved V genes, and the rest has no known cause. V, J and clone size derive from that table, while D and trimming were established from the DNA sequence. This sample gives some 130,000 clones in total; around 87% of them show up just once. Jointly, the top ten make up over 6% of the sample.

The sequence derives from a woman in her late teens or twenties in good health and CMV-seropositive. The sample consisted of PBMCs. The rearranged segments are TRBV27 and TRBJ2-7; TRBD2 is perhaps the D gene, given 5 matching bases. CDR3 protein: CASSLSTGTYEQYF. In nucleotides, the sequence is TGTGCCAGCAGTTTATCTACCGGGACCTACGAGCAGTACTTC.